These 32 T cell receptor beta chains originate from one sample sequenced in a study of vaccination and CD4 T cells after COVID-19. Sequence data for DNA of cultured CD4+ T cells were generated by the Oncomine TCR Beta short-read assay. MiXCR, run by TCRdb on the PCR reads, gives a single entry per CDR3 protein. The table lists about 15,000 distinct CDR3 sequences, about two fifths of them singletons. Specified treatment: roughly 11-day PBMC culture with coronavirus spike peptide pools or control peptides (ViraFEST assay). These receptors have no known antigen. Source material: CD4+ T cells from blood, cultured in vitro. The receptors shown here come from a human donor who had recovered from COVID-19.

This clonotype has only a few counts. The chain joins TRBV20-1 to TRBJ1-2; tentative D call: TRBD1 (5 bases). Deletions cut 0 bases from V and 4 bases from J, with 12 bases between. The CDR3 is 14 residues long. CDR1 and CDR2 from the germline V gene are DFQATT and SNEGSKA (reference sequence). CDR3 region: CSAREKGMGYGYTF. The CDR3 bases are TGCAGTGCTAGAGAAAAGGGGATGGGCTATGGCTACACCTTC.

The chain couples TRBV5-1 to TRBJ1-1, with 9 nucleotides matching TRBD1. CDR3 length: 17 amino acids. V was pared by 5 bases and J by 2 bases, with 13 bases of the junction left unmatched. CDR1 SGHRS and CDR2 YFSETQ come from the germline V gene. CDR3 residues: CASRRPDRGGENTEAFF. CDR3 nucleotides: TGCGCCAGCAGACGTCCGGACAGGGGAGGTGAAAACACTGAAGCTTTCTTT.

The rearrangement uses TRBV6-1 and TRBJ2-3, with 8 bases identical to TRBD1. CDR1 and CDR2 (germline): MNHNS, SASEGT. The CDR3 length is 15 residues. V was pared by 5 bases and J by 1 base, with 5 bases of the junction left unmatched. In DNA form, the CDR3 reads TGTGCCAGCAGTCCCCGGGACAGGCGCACAGATACGCAGTATTTT. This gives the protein CASSPRDRRTDTQYF.

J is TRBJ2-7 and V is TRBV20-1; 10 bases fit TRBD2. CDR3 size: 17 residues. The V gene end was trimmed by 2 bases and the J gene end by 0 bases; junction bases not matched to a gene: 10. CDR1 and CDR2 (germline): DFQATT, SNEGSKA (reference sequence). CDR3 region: CSARPLAGNVGSYEQYF. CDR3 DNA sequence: TGCAGTGCTAGACCACTAGCGGGAAATGTGGGCTCCTACGAGCAGTACTTC.

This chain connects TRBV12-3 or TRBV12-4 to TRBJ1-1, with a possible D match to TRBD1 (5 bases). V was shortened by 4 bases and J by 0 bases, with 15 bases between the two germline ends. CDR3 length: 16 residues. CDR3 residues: CASSSPGTALNTEAFF. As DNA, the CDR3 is TGTGCCAGCAGTTCTCCCGGGACGGCGCTGAACACTGAAGCTTTCTTT.

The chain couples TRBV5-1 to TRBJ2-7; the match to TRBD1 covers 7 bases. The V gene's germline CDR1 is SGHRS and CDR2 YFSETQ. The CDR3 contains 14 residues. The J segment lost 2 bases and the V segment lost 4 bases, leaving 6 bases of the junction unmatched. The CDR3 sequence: CASSPLGQTYEQYF. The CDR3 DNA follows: TGCGCCAGCAGCCCACTGGGACAGACCTACGAGCAGTACTTC.

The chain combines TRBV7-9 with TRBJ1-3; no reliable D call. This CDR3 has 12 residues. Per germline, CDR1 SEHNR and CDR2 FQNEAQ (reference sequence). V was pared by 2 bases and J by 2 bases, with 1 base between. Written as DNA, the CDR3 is TGTGCCAGCAGCTTAACTGGAAACACCATATATTTT. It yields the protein CASSLTGNTIYF.

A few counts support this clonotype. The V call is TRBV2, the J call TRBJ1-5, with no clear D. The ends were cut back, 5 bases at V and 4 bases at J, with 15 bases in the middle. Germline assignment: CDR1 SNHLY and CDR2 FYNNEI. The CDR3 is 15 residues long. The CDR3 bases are TGTGCCAGCAGTACCTCGAACGACCGGAATCAGCCCCAGCATTTT. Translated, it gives CASSTSNDRNQPQHF.

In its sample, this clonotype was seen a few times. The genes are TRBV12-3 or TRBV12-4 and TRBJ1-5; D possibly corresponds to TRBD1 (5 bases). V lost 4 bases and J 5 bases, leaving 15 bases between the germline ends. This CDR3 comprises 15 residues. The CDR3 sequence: CASSYLAGSDQPQHF. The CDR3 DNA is TGTGCCAGCAGTTATCTGGCAGGGTCGGATCAGCCCCAGCATTTT.

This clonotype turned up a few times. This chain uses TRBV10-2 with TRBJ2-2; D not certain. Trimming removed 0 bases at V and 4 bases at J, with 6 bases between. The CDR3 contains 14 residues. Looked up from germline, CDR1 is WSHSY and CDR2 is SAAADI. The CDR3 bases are TGCGCCAGCAGTGAGTCCCGGAGCACCGGGGAGCTGTTTTTT. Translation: CASSESRSTGELFF.

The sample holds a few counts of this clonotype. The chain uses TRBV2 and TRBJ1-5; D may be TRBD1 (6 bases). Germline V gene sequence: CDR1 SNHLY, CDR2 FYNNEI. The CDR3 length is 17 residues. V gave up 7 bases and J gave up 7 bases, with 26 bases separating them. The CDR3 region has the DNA TGTGCCAGCACACCGGAGGGTGTGGGGGGCAGGGGACAGCCCCAGCATTTT. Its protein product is CASTPEGVGGRGQPQHF.

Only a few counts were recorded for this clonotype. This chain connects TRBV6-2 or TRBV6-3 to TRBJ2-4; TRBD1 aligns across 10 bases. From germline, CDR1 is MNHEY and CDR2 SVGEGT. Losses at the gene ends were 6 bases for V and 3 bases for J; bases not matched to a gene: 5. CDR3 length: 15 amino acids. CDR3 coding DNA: TGTGCCAGCAGAGGGACAGGGGACGTCAAAAACATTCAGTACTTC. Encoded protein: CASRGTGDVKNIQYF.

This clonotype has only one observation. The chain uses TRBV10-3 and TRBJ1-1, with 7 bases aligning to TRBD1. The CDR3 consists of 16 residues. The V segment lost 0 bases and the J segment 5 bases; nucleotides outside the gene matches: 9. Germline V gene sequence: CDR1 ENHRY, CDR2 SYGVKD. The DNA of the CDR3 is TGTGCCATCAGTGAGTCGATTGGGTCAGGGGGAACTGAAGCTTTCTTT. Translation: CAISESIGSGGTEAFF.

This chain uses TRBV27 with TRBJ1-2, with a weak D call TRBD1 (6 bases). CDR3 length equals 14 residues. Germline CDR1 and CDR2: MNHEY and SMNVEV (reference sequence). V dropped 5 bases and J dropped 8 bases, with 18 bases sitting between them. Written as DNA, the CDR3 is TGTGCCAGCAGTGCCGAATCCAGGGGAAGGGGCTACACCTTC. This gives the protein CASSAESRGRGYTF.

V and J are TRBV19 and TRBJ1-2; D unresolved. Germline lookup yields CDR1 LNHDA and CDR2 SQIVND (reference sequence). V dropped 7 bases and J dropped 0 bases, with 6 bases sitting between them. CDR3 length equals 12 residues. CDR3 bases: TGTGCCAGTACAGAAACTAACTATGGCTACACCTTC. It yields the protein CASTETNYGYTF.

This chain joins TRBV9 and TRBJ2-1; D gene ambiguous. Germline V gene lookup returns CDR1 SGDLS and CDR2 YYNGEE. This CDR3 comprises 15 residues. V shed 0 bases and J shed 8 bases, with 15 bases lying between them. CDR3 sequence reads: CASSVGTVPPHEQFF. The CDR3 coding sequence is TGTGCCAGCAGCGTAGGCACTGTACCCCCCCATGAGCAGTTCTTC.

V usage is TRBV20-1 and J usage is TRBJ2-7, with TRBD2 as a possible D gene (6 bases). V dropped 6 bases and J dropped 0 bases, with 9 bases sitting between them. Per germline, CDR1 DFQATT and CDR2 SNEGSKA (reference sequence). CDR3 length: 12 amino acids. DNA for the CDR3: TGCAGTGCAATCGGGAGCTCCTACGAGCAGTACTTC. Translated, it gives CSAIGSSYEQYF.

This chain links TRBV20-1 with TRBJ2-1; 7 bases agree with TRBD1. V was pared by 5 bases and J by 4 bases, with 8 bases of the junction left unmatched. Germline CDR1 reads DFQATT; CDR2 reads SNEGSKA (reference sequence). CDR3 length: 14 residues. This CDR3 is CSARTRQGYNEQFF. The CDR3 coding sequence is TGCAGTGCTCGTACGAGACAGGGTTACAATGAGCAGTTCTTC.

The CDR3 nucleotides read TGTGCCAGCAGTGAGTCAGGGTCCGGGGGCTACACCTTC. Its translation: CASSESGSGGYTF. The rearrangement links TRBV2 to TRBJ1-2; a weak D match, TRBD1 (5 bases). The CDR3 spans 13 residues. Trimming left V 3 bases short and J 8 bases short, with 13 bases between. Germline CDR1 is SNHLY and CDR2 is FYNNEI.

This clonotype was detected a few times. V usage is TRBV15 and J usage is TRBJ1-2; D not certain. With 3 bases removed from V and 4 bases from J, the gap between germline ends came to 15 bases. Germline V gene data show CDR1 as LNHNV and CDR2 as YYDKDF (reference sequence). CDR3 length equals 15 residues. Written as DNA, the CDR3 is TGTGCCACCAGCAGTTCAGAAGGAAATTTCTATGGCTACACCTTC. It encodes CATSSSEGNFYGYTF.

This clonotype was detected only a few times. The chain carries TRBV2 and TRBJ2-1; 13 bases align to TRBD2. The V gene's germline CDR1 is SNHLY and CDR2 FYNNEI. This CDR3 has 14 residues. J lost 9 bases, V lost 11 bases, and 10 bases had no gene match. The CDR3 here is CAQGGTSGKSEQFF. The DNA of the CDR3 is TGTGCCCAGGGCGGGACTAGCGGGAAAAGTGAGCAGTTCTTC.

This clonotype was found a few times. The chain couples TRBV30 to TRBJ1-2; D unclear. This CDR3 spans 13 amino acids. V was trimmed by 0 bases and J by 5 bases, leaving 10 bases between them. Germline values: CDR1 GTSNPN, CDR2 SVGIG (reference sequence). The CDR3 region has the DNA TGTGCCTGGAGTGTTCAGGTGGATTATGGCTACACCTTC. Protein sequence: CAWSVQVDYGYTF.

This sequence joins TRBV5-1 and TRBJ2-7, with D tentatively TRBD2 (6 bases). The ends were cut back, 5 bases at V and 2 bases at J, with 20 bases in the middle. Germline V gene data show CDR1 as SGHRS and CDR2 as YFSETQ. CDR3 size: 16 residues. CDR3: CASSKLSGTRAYEQYF. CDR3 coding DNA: TGCGCCAGCAGTAAACTTAGCGGCACTCGCGCCTACGAGCAGTACTTC. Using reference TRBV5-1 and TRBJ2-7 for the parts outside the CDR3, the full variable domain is KAGVTQTPRYLIKTRGQQVTLSCSPISGHRSVSWYQQTPGQGLQFLFEYFSETQRNKGNFPGRFSGRQFSNSRSEMNVSTLELGDSALYLCASSKLSGTRAYEQYFGPGTRLTVT.

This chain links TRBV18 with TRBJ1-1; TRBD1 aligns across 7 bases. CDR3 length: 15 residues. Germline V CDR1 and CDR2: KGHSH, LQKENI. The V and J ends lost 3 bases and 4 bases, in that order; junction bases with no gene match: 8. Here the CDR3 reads CASSPGQTTFTEAFF. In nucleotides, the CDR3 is TGTGCCAGCTCACCGGGACAGACCACTTTCACTGAAGCTTTCTTT.

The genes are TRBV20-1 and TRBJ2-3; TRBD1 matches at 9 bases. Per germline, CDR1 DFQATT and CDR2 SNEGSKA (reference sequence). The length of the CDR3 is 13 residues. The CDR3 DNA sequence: TGCAGGGTGGACAGGGGAAACACAGATACGCAGTATTTT. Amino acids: CRVDRGNTDTQYF.

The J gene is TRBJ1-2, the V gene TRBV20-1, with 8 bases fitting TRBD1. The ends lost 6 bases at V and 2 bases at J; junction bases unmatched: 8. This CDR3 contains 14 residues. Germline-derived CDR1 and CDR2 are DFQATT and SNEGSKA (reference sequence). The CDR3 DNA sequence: TGCAGTGCACCTGACAGGGGACGGAACTATGGCTACACCTTC. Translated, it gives CSAPDRGRNYGYTF.

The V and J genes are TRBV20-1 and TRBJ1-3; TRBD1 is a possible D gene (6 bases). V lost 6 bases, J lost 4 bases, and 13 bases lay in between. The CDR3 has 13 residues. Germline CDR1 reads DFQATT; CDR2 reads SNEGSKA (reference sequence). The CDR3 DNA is TGCAGTGCGGGGGGCCCCAACGGAAACACCATATATTTT. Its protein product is CSAGGPNGNTIYF.

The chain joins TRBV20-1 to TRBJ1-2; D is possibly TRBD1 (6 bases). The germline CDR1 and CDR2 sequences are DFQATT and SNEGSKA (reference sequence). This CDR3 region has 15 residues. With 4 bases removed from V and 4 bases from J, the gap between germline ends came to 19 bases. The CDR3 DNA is TGCAGTGCTAATCCCAGGCGGAACAGGGCCTATGGCTACACCTTC. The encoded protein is CSANPRRNRAYGYTF.

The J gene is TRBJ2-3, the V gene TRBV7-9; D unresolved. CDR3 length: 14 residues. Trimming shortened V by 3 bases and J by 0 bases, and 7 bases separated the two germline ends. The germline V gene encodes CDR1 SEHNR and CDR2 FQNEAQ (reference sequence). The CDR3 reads CASSLRSSTDTQYF. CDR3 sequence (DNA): TGTGCCAGCAGCTTGCGTTCGAGCACAGATACGCAGTATTTT.

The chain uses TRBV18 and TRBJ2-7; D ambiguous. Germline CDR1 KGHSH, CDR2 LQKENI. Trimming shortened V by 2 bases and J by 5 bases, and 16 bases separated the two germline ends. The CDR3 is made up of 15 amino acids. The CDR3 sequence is CASSPSGRVANEQYF. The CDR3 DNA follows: TGTGCCAGCTCACCATCAGGTAGAGTGGCTAACGAGCAGTACTTC.

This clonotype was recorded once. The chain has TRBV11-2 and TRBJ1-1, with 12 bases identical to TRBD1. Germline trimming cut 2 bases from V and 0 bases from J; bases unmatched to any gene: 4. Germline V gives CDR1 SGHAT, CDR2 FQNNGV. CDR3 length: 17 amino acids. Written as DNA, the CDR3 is TGTGCCAGCAGCTTATATGGGACAGGGGGCTTGAACACTGAAGCTTTCTTT. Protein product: CASSLYGTGGLNTEAFF.

The CDR3 here is CASSQDRASNQPQHF. CDR3 DNA: TGTGCCAGCAGCCAAGACAGGGCGAGTAATCAGCCCCAGCATTTT. The chain recombines TRBV7-8 with TRBJ1-5; 7 bases fit TRBD1. Germline-derived CDR1 and CDR2 are SGHVS and FQNEAQ. There are 15 residues in the CDR3. The V segment lost 5 bases and the J segment 4 bases; nucleotides outside the gene matches: 8.